The clone carrying this T cell receptor beta chain was found once. Produced via immunoSEQ multiplex PCR; TCRdb's table is partial and in-frame only. The data show some 260,000 clones, about 80% seen once. This sample is part of a study of blood T cell repertoires in COVID-19. V gave up 3 bases and J gave up 5 bases; unmatched junction bases: 19. CDR3 size: 21 residues. Germline V lookup: CDR1 LGHNA, CDR2 YNFKEQ. This rearrangement joins TRBV4-2 to TRBJ2-7; 16 positions match TRBD2. The sample was peripheral blood. The TCR comes from a man older than 75 with acute or convalescent COVID-19. The CDR3 spells CASSHSPPGLAGGPFRHEQYF. The CDR3 coding sequence is TGTGCCAGCAGCCATTCTCCTCCGGGACTAGCGGGGGGGCCGTTTCGCCACGAGCAGTACTTC.